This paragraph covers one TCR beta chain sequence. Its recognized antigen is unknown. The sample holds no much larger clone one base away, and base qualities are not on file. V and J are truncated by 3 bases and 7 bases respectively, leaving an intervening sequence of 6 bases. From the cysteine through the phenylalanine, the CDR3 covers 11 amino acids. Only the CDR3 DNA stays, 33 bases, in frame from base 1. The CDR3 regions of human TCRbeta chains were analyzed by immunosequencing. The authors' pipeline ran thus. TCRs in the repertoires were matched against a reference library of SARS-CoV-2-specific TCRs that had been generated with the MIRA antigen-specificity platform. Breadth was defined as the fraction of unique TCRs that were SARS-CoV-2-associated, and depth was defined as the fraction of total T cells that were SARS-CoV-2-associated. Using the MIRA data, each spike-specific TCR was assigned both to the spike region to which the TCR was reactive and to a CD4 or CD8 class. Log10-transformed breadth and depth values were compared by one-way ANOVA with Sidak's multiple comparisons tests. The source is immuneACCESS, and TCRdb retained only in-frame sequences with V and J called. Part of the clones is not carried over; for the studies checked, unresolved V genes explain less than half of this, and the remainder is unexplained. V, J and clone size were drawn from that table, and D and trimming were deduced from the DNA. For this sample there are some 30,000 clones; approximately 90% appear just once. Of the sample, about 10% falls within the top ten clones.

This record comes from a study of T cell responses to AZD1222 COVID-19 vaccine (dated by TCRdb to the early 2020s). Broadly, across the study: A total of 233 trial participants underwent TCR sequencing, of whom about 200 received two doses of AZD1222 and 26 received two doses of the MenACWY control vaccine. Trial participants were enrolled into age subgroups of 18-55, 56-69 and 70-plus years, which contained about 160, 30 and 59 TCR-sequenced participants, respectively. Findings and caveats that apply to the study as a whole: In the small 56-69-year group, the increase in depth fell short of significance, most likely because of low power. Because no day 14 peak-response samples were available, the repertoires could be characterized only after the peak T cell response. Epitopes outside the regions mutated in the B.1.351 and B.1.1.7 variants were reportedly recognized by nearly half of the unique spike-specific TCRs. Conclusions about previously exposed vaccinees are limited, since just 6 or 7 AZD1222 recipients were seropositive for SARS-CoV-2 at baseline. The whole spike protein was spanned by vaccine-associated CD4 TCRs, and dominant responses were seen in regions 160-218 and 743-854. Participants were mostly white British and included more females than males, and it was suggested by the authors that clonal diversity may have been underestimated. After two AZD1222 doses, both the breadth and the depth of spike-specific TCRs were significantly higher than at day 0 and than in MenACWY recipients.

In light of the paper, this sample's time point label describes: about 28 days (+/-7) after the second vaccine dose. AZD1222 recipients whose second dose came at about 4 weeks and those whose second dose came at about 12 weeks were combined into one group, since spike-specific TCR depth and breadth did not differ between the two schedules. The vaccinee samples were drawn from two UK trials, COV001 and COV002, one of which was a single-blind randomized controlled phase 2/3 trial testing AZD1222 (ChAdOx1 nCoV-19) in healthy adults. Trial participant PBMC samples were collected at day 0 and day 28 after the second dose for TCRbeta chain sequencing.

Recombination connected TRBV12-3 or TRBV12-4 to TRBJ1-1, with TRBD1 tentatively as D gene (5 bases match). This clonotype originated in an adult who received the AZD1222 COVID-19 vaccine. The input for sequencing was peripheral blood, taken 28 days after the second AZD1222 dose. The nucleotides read TGTGCCAGCAGTTTTGGGGGTGAAGCTTTCTTT. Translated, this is CASSFGGEAFF.